A single T cell receptor beta chain is shown here with its context. As yet, its antigen is unknown. The sample belongs to a study of neoadjuvant anti-PD-1 for oral cavity cancer. At the level of the study: Around day 43, patients without progression received a fourth nivolumab dose before surgery.

Generated by immunoSEQ multiplex PCR, the TCRdb table keeps only in-frame clones and is missing some. This sample has 68,000 or so clones, with roughly 85% found just once. Study-wide points: Only a few patients per response group were TCR-analyzed; validation needed.

Time point: after neoadjuvant nivolumab, at surgical resection. CDR3 length: 13 amino acids. The germline V gene encodes CDR1 SGHTA and CDR2 FQGNSA. Trimming shortened V by 5 bases and J by 4 bases, and 12 bases separated the two germline ends. The TCR originated in a person between 40 and 85 years old with oral cavity squamous cell carcinoma. This rearrangement joins TRBV7-2 to TRBJ2-7; D is unresolved. Sequenced material: PBMCs, taken after nivolumab (anti-PD-1) treatment. CDR3: CASSPQRPYEQYF. CDR3 DNA: TGTGCCAGCAGCCCCCAGCGCCCTTACGAGCAGTACTTC.